This TCR beta chain was identified during a study of cytomegalovirus exposure and HLA in healthy donors. As for the study in general: HLA-typed donors were the source of about 85 million unique TCRs held in an early data release.

V was pared by 7 bases and J by 5 bases, with 5 bases of the junction left unmatched. Germline V gene lookup returns CDR1 MDHEN and CDR2 SYDVKM. The CDR3 has 14 residues. The PCR contained 60 Vbeta and 13 Jbeta primers. Only in-frame clones appear in the TCRdb table, and some are missing; sequencing was by immunoSEQ multiplex PCR. The data show approximately 160,000 clones, with 82% seen just once and about 1.5% held by the top ten. The gene calls are TRBV28 and TRBJ2-1, with 10 bases aligning to TRBD2. The source material was PBMCs. This receptor was obtained from a male donor in good health and CMV-seronegative. The CDR3 loop reads CASTRTSGNNEQFF. For the CDR3, the DNA is TGTGCCAGCACCCGGACTAGCGGTAACAATGAGCAGTTCTTC. Supplemented by reference TRBV28 and TRBJ2-1, the full variable domain reads DVKVTQSSRYLVKRTGEKVFLECVQDMDHENMFWYRQDPGLGLRLIYFSYDVKMKEKGDIPEGYSVSREKKERFSLILESASTNQTSMYLCASTRTSGNNEQFFGPGTRLTVL.